This TCR beta chain derives from a study of T cell responses to AZD1222 COVID-19 vaccine. The CDR3 covers 17 residues. The V gene lost 0 bases and the J gene lost 7 bases, with 23 bases spanning the gap. CDR1 SGHRS and CDR2 YFSETQ come from the germline V gene. Profiling relied on immunoSEQ multiplex PCR, and the TCRdb table lists in-frame clones only, not all of them. The sample includes 15,000 or so clones, around 80% of them seen just once. A remark on this clone: No antigen is known for it.

Whole-study findings and limits: No day 14 peak samples; only post-peak repertoires were characterized.

The starting material was peripheral blood, obtained 28 days after the second AZD1222 dose. The chain has TRBV5-1 and TRBJ2-7; either TRBD1 or TRBD2 may supply D (5 bases each). The receptor was derived from an adult who received the AZD1222 COVID-19 vaccine. CDR3 sequence reads: CASSLAAWGTLAQEQYF. The CDR3 DNA is TGCGCCAGCAGCTTGGCAGCGTGGGGGACCCTGGCACAGGAGCAGTACTTC.